The clone carrying this T cell receptor (beta chain) was seen only a few times. Its antigen is still unknown. This table comes from immunoSEQ multiplex PCR, and its TCRdb copy is limited to in-frame clones, with some not included. Here the sample spans fewer than 150,000 clones, roughly nine tenths being singletons. The data stem from a study of graft-versus-host responses after intestinal transplantation. Study-wide context: Anti-thymocyte globulin induction, then tacrolimus and steroids for roughly 3 years, went to all recipients. The study, taken as a whole, reports: Recipient marrow harbored GvH clones, some of which surfaced first in ileum or blood. Allograft graft-versus-host to host-versus-graft clonal ratios ran high in patients with graft-donor T cell macrochimerism.

V was shortened by 0 bases and J by 3 bases, with 7 bases between the two germline ends. This CDR3 spans 13 amino acids. Germline V gene lookup returns CDR1 SGHDT and CDR2 YYEEEE. The receptor was derived from a human donor who received an intestinal transplant. Sequenced material: unstimulated CD4+ T cells sorted from spleen or lymph node cells, taken before intestinal transplant. The chain carries TRBV5-6 and TRBJ2-7; no firm D call. CDR3 loop: CASSLAHLYEQYF. CDR3 nucleotides: TGTGCCAGCAGCTTGGCACATCTCTACGAGCAGTACTTC.